This T cell receptor beta chain was documented in a study of blood T cells in healthy people across ages. About the study: Capturing about one barcoded beta molecule per two T cells was achieved by template switching.

The CDR3 covers 14 residues. V shed 2 bases and J shed 2 bases, with 10 bases lying between them. This clonotype was counted at least ten times. Alongside a J-beta primer mix, a sample-barcoded 5' primer served in a second PCR lasting about 7 to 12 cycles. All samples gave at least 2.5 million CDR3-containing paired-end reads. In TCRdb, the 5' RACE reads were re-called with MiXCR into one record per CDR3 protein. The sample carries 700,000 or so distinct CDR3 sequences, around a fifth recorded once. Sequencing used blood. This TCR came from a man aged 70 or older in good health. The chain uses TRBV12-3 or TRBV12-4 and TRBJ2-7; D is possibly TRBD1 (6 bases). CDR3 nucleotides: TGTGCCAGCAGTTTAAGCCAGGGGCCCTACGAGCAGTACTTC. Translation gives CASSLSQGPYEQYF.